The present T cell receptor beta chain was sequenced within a study of cytomegalovirus exposure and HLA in healthy donors. Study findings and constraints: The likely explanation for a cluster of highly shared sequence variants was sequencing artifact. Most of the TCR beta V segments (in an earlier analysis) were productive either about 87% or about 30% of the time.

PCR used 60 Vbeta primers and 13 Jbeta primers. Libraries were prepared by immunoSEQ multiplex PCR; TCRdb keeps only in-frame clonotypes and omits some of them. The sample has about 97,000 clones, roughly 80% seen once. Germline V gene data show CDR1 as LNHDA and CDR2 as SQIVND (reference sequence). V was cut by 3 bases and J by 8 bases, with 30 bases left in between. The CDR3 extends over 19 amino acids. Turning to this clone: The antigen is unknown.

The receptor was derived from a man aged 40-49 years in good health and CMV-seronegative. The sample consisted of PBMCs. V gene TRBV19 combines with J gene TRBJ2-3, with D possibly TRBD2 on 6 matching bases. The CDR3 here is CASSIVPHFGGFTDGTQYF. The CDR3 coding sequence is TGTGCCAGTAGTATTGTCCCCCACTTCGGGGGATTCACAGATGGTACGCAGTATTTT.